This T cell receptor beta chain was recovered during a study of response to subunit inactivated influenza vaccine. MiXCR, applied by TCRdb to the RT-PCR reads, yields one record per CDR3 protein. The sample has almost 250,000 distinct CDR3 sequences; more than 10% are singletons. This clonotype appeared many times. J lost 8 bases, V lost 4 bases, and 5 bases had no gene match. The CDR3 loop spans 14 amino acids. Germline CDR1 is LGHNA and CDR2 is YNFKEQ. The source of this sequence is a man aged 45-65 years who received an inactivated influenza vaccine. This chain uses TRBV4-2 with TRBJ1-2, with TRBD1 matching 12 bases. The specimen was non-naive T cells sorted from PBMCs, collected approximately 15 days before vaccination. The CDR3 sequence: CASSRDRGRRGYTF. CDR3 nucleotide sequence: TGTGCCAGCAGCCGGGACAGGGGGCGCCGGGGCTACACCTTC.